A selection of T cell receptor beta chains follows, all from one sample in a study of cytomegalovirus exposure and HLA in healthy donors. The method was immunoSEQ multiplex PCR; TCRdb's version includes in-frame clones alone and lacks a portion of them. The data show about 250,000 clones, approximately 90% seen once. The sequenced material came from PBMCs. Source of these receptors: a man aged 18-30 years in good health and CMV-seronegative. Both conserved end residues are part of each CDR3. The order of the fields is clone size, J gene, D gene, CDR3 length, V gene, CDR3 protein, CDR3 DNA. D genes are given only for firm matches. Clone size is shown for a subset of rows, as once, few, many or a class of expanded clone.

.	TRBJ1-2	.	13	TRBV28	CASLHGHLFGYTF	TGTGCCAGCCTCCACGGACATCTATTTGGCTACACCTTC
.	TRBJ2-5	TRBD2	11	TRBV20-1	CSATGTSGPHF	TGCAGTGCTACAGGGACTAGCGGTCCACACTTC
.	TRBJ2-3	TRBD2	17	TRBV4-3	CASSSGLAGGPKDTQYF	TGCGCCAGCAGCTCTGGACTAGCGGGGGGCCCTAAGGATACGCAGTATTTT
.	TRBJ1-1	.	13	TRBV27	CASSFGGNTEAFF	TGTGCCAGCAGTTTCGGGGGGAACACTGAAGCTTTCTTT
.	TRBJ2-3	.	15	TRBV7-9	CASSLGGDNTDTQYF	TGTGCCAGCAGCTTAGGAGGTGATAACACAGATACGCAGTATTTT
.	TRBJ2-5	TRBD2	16	TRBV2	CASSRLAGGPRETQYF	TGTGCCAGCAGTCGACTAGCGGGAGGGCCGAGAGAGACCCAGTACTTC
once	TRBJ2-7	TRBD1	14	TRBV27	CASSLLQGRYEQYF	TGTGCCAGCAGTTTACTACAGGGGCGGTACGAGCAGTACTTC
.	TRBJ1-4	.	11	TRBV20-1	CSARSDEKLFF	TGCAGTGCCCGATCGGATGAAAAACTGTTTTTT
.	TRBJ1-6	.	15	TRBV27	CASSFIGVQDSPLHF	TGTGCCAGCAGTTTTATAGGGGTTCAAGATTCACCCCTCCACTTT
.	TRBJ1-4	.	15	TRBV4-3	CASSPYTAVNEKLFF	TGCGCCAGCAGCCCGTACACCGCGGTTAATGAAAAACTGTTTTTT
once	TRBJ2-3	.	14	TRBV29-1	CSVGGWGAPDTQYF	TGCAGCGTTGGTGGTTGGGGAGCGCCAGATACGCAGTATTTT
.	TRBJ1-6	.	12	TRBV28	CASTSSVPPLHF	TGTGCCAGCACGTCCTCGGTCCCACCCCTCCACTTT
once	TRBJ1-5	TRBD1	16	TRBV28	CASSDARTGNFQPQHF	TGTGCCAGCAGTGACGCCCGGACAGGAAATTTTCAGCCCCAGCATTTT
.	TRBJ1-2	.	15	TRBV4-3	CASSPSTGGSGGYTF	TGCGCCAGCAGCCCAAGTACGGGAGGGTCTGGAGGCTACACCTTC
.	TRBJ2-2	TRBD2	16	TRBV5-6	CASSLVGTSGAGELFF	TGTGCCAGCAGCTTGGTAGGGACTAGCGGGGCCGGGGAGCTGTTTTTT
.	TRBJ2-1	TRBD1	15	TRBV15	CATSRASMDRNEQFF	TGTGCCACCAGCAGAGCATCAATGGACAGGAATGAGCAGTTCTTC
.	TRBJ2-2	TRBD2	15	TRBV5-4	CASSLPGLGPGELFF	TGTGCCAGCAGCTTGCCGGGACTAGGGCCCGGGGAGCTGTTTTTT
.	TRBJ2-1	TRBD2	15	TRBV7-2	CASSFGLAGGREQFF	TGTGCCAGCAGCTTCGGGCTAGCGGGGGGCAGGGAGCAGTTCTTC
.	TRBJ2-1	TRBD2	18	TRBV2	CASSSGLAGLGTYNEQFF	TGTGCCAGCAGTAGCGGACTAGCGGGATTAGGGACCTACAATGAGCAGTTCTTC
.	TRBJ2-7	TRBD1	13	TRBV5-1	CASRLGQGYEQYF	TGCGCCAGCAGGCTGGGACAGGGCTACGAGCAGTACTTC
.	TRBJ2-7	TRBD2	13	TRBV5-1	CASSLGGVHEQYF	TGCGCCAGCAGCCTGGGGGGGGTCCACGAGCAGTACTTC
.	TRBJ2-3	.	17	TRBV4-3	CASSRGSARSNTDTQYF	TGCGCCAGCAGCCGAGGGTCCGCCCGATCAAACACAGATACGCAGTATTTT
.	TRBJ2-1	.	14	TRBV11-2	CASSRSGSYNEQFF	TGTGCCAGCAGCCGCTCGGGCTCCTACAATGAGCAGTTCTTC
once	TRBJ2-2	TRBD1	13	TRBV5-1	CASRADRGGELFF	TGCGCCAGCAGAGCGGACAGGGGCGGGGAGCTGTTTTTT
.	TRBJ1-3	.	17	TRBV4-1	CASSQYDRMRTGNTIYF	TGCGCCAGCAGCCAATACGACAGGATGCGTACGGGAAACACCATATATTTT
.	TRBJ2-7	TRBD1	14	TRBV11-2	CASGTASLWDEQYF	TGTGCCAGCGGGACAGCTAGCTTATGGGACGAGCAGTACTTC
.	TRBJ2-1	TRBD2	15	TRBV7-7	CASSPGLAGPNEQFF	TGTGCCAGCAGCCCGGGACTAGCGGGACCTAATGAGCAGTTCTTC